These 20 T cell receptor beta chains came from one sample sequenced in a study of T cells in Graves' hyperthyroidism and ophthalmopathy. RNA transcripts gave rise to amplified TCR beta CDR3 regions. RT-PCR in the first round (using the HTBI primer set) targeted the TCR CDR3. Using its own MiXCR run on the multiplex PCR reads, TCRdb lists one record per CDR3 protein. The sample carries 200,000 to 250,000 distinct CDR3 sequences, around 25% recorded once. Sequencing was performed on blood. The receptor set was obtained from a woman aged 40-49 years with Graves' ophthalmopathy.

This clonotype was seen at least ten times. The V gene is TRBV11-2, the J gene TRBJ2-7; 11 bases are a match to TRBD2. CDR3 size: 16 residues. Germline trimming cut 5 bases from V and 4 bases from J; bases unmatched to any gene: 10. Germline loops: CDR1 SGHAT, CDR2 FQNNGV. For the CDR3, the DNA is TGTGCCAGCAGCCCCCTCGCGACTAGCGGGATTTACGAGCAGTACTTC. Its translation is CASSPLATSGIYEQYF. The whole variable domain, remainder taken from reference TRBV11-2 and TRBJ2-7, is EAGVAQSPRYKIIEKRQSVAFWCNPISGHATLYWYQQILGQGPKLLIQFQNNGVVDDSQLPKDRFSAERLKGVDSTLKIQPAKLEDSAVYLCASSPLATSGIYEQYFGPGTRLTVT.

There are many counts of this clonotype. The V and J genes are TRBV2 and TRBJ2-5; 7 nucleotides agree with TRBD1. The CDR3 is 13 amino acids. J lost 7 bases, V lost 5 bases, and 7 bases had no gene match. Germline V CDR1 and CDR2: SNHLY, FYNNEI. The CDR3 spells CASSQQGSGTQYF. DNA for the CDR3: TGTGCCAGCAGTCAACAGGGGTCGGGGACCCAGTACTTC.

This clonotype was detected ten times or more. This CDR3 reads CSTSTSSQAYEQYF. The CDR3 DNA reads as TGCAGTACCTCCACTAGTTCGCAGGCCTACGAGCAGTACTTC. The J gene is TRBJ2-7, the V gene TRBV20-1; tentative D call: TRBD2 (5 bases). Germline V CDR1 and CDR2: DFQATT, SNEGSKA (reference sequence). Trimming removed 8 bases at V and 2 bases at J, with 19 bases between. This CDR3 is 14 amino acids long.

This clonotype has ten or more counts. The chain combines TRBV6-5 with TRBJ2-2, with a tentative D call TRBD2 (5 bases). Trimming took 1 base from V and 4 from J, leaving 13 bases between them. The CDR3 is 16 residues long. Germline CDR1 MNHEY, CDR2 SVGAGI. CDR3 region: CASSYLTSGFTGELFF. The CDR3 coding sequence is TGTGCCAGCAGTTACTTAACCTCGGGGTTCACCGGGGAGCTGTTTTTT.

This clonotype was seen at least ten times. The CDR3: CASSQNGANQPQHF. The CDR3 bases are TGCGCCAGCAGCCAAAATGGAGCCAATCAGCCCCAGCATTTT. The chain is built from TRBV4-1 and TRBJ1-5, with unresolved D. CDR1 is MGHRA, CDR2 YSYEKL, per germline. This CDR3 has 14 residues. The germline V and J ends were trimmed by 2 bases and 3 bases, with 8 bases remaining between them.

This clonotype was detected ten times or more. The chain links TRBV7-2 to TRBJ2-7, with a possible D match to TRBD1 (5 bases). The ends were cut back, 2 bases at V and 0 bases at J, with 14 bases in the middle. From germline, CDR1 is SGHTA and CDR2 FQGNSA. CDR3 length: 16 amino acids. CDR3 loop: CASSLRSGHSSYEQYF. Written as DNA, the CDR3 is TGTGCCAGCAGCTTAAGGAGTGGACATTCCTCCTACGAGCAGTACTTC. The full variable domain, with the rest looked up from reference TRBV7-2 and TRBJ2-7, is GAGVSQSPSNKVTEKGKDVELRCDPISGHTALYWYRQSLGQGLEFLIYFQGNSAPDKSGLPSDRFSAERTGGSVSTLTIQRTQQEDSAVYLCASSLRSGHSSYEQYFGPGTRLTVT.

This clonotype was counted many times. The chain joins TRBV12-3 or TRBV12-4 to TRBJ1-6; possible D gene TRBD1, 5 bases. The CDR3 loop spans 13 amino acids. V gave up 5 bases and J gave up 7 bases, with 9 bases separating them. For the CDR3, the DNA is TGTGCCAGCAGTCGGGACGGGAATTCACCCCTCCACTTT. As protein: CASSRDGNSPLHF.

CDR3 coding DNA: TGTGCCAGCATAGGGACAGGGAACAATGAGCAGTTCTTC. This sequence encodes CASIGTGNNEQFF. The chain employs TRBV2 and TRBJ2-1, with 9 bases aligning to TRBD1. This CDR3 is built from 13 residues. The junction had 3 bases not matched to a gene; V was cut back by 7 bases and J by 5 bases. CDR1 is SNHLY, CDR2 FYNNEI, per germline.

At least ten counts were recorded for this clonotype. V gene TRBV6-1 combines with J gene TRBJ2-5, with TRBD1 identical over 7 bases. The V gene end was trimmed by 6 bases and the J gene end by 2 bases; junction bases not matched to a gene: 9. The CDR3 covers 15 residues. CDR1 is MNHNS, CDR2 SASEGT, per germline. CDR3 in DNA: TGTGCCAGCAGCCTAACAGGGGTCCGTCAAGAGACCCAGTACTTC. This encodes CASSLTGVRQETQYF.

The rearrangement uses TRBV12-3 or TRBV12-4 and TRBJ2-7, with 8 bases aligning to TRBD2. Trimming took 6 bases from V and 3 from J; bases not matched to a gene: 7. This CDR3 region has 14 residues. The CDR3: CASSPGGANYEQYF. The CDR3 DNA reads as TGTGCCAGCAGCCCCGGGGGGGCCAACTACGAGCAGTACTTC.

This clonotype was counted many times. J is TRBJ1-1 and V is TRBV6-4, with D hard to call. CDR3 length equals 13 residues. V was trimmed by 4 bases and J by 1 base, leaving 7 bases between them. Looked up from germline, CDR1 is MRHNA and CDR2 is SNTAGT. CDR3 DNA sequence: TGTGCCAGCAGTGCGAGGGCGAACACTGAAGCTTTCTTT. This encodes CASSARANTEAFF.

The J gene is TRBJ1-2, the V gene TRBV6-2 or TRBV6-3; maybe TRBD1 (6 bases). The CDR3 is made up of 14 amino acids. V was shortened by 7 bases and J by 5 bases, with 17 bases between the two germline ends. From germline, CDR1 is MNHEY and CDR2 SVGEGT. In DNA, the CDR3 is TGTGCCAGCACCCCACCCGGACAGCCTTATGGCTACACCTTC. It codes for CASTPPGQPYGYTF.

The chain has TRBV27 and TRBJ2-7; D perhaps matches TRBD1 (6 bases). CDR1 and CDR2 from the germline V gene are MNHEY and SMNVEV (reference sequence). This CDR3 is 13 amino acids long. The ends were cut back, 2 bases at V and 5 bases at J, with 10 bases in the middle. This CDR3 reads CASSLNRADEQYF. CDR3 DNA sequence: TGTGCCAGCAGTTTAAACAGGGCCGACGAGCAGTACTTC.

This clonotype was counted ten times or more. The CDR3 nucleotides are TGTGCCAGCAGCCAAGAGGCCATGGGGTCCTATGGCTACACCTTC. Its translation: CASSQEAMGSYGYTF. The genes are TRBV4-2 and TRBJ1-2; D gene uncertain. The V gene's germline CDR1 is LGHNA and CDR2 YNFKEQ. V was trimmed by 0 bases and J by 4 bases, leaving 12 bases between them. CDR3 length: 15 residues.

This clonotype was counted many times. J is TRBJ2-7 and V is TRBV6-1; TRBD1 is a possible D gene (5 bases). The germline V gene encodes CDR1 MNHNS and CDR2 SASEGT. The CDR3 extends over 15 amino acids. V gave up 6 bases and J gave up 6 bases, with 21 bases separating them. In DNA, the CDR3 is TGTGCCAGCAGGAACCCCAGGGCCCTCTGGGGCGAGCAGTACTTC. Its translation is CASRNPRALWGEQYF.

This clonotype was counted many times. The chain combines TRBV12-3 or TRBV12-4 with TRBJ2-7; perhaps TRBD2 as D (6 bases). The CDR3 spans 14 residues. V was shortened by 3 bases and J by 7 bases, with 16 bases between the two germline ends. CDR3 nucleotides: TGTGCCAGCAGTTTGGGACTCCACTACGTGGAGCAGTACTTC. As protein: CASSLGLHYVEQYF.

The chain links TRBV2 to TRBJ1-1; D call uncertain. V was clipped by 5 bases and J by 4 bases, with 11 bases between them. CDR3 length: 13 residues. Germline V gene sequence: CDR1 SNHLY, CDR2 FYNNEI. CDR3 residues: CASSYSSVTEAFF. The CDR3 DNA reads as TGTGCCAGCAGTTACAGTAGTGTCACTGAAGCTTTCTTT.

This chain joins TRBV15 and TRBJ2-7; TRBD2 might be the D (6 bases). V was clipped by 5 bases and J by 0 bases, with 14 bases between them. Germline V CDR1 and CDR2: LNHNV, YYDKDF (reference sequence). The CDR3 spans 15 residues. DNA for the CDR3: TGTGCCACCAGCCCCGCCGGGACTGCCTCCTACGAGCAGTACTTC. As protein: CATSPAGTASYEQYF.

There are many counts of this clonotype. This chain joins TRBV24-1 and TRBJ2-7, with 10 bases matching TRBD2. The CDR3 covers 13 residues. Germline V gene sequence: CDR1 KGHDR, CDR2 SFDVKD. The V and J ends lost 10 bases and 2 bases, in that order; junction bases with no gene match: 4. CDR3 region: CATSGRGTYEQYF. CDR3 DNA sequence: TGTGCCACAAGCGGGAGGGGGACCTACGAGCAGTACTTC.

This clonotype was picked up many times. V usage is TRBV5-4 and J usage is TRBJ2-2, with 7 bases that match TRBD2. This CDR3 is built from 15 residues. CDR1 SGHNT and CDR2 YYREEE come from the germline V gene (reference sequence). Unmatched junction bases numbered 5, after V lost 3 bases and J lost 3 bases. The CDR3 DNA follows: TGTGCCAGCAGCTCCCGACTAGCAGACACCGGGGAGCTGTTTTTT. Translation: CASSSRLADTGELFF.